The entry below describes one TCR beta chain. This clonotype occurred a few times. What antigen it recognizes has not been identified. No base-level quality is on record; no much larger clone is a single base apart. The data were obtained in a study of breast tumors, draining lymph nodes, adjacent tissues (dated by TCRdb to between 2015 and 2016). Study-wide context: The study compared TCR beta repertoires across tumor, adjacent nontumor tissue and axillary lymph nodes from breast cancer patients. In human breast cancer, the study set out to evaluate how tumor, surrounding tissue and draining lymph node repertoires relate to one another and whether T cells may move between these sites.

Summary of the overall study and its limitations: Tumors showed preferential V and J gene usage, and their T-cell repertoire diversity fell below that of lymph nodes yet above that of nontumor tissue. The data were judged consistent with most tumor T cells deriving from the lymph node and then expanding within tumor tissue. The conclusion that tumor T cells originate in lymph nodes was framed as consistent with a hypothesis rather than directly demonstrated. The similarity between tumor and nontumor tissue repertoires was significantly greater in luminal-like breast cancer than in basal-like breast cancer.

These reads were obtained on an Illumina HiSeq 2000. TCR beta chain libraries were generated by multiplex PCR amplification. High-throughput sequencing was used to analyze the amplified TCR beta chain products. TCRdb reprocessed the public reads (quality trimming at Q25 with fastp, clone calling with MiXCR) and kept in-frame beta chains. Under each unique CDR3 protein, matching rows form one entry showing the most common genes and DNA. The sample profile shows roughly 11,000 distinct CDR3 sequences; approximately 55% of them were found once. The top ten constitute more than 30% of the sample. The germline V gene provides CDR1 SGHTA and CDR2 FQGNSA. The CDR3 sequence holds 13 residues, the cysteine and phenylalanine included. The read is trimmed to its CDR3 DNA, 39 bases read in frame from base 1. After removal of 6 bases from V and 7 bases from J, the junction retains 4 bases not matched to a gene.

The rearrangement combines TRBV7-2 with TRBJ2-1; 9 middle bases align to TRBD2. Sequencing was done on a sample of breast tumor tissue. The TCR was taken from a female donor with breast cancer. Some clones in this sample may be carry-over from other donors' samples. The nucleotides are TGTGCCAGCAGTTCGGGACTAGCAAATGAGCAGTTCTTC. Its translation reads: CASSSGLANEQFF.